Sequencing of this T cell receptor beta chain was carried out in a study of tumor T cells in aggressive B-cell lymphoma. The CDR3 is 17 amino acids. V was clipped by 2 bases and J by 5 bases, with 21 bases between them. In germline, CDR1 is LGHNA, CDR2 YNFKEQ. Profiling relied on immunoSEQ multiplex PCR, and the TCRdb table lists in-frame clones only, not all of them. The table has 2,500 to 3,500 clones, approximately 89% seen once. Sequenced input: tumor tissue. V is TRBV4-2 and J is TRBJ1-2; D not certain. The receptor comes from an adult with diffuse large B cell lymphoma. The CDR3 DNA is TGTGCCAGCAGCCAATCCGGGAAGCCGAACACCTTTTATGGCTACACCTTC. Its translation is CASSQSGKPNTFYGYTF.